Each of the 5 T cell receptor beta chains below was sequenced from the same sample in a study of CD8+CD57+ T cells in acquired aplastic anemia. Whoever was chosen for sequencing had shown CD8+CD57+ cell expansion by flow cytometry. CDR3 and TCR beta VDJ profiling relied on genomic DNA as the template. TCRdb used MiXCR to reprocess the reads, holding one entry per CDR3 protein. The profile covers about 120,000 distinct CDR3 sequences, with 50% to 70% appearing a single time and 29% taken by the ten largest. The sequenced sample was sorted CD4+, CD8+, or CD8+CD57+ T cells (not recorded which) from PBMCs. The source of these receptors is a human donor with aplastic anemia.

This rearrangement joins TRBV2 to TRBJ2-7; D ambiguous. This CDR3 region has 13 residues. CDR1 is SNHLY and CDR2 is FYNNEI in the germline V gene. Trimming removed 7 bases from V and 2 bases from J, with 12 bases in between. This CDR3 reads CASTSPRAYEQYF. In DNA, the CDR3 is TGTGCCAGCACCTCCCCCCGGGCCTACGAGCAGTACTTC. Full variable domain (missing parts from reference TRBV2 and TRBJ2-7): EPEVTQTPSHQVTQMGQEVILRCVPISNHLYFYWYRQILGQKVEFLVSFYNNEISEKSEIFDDQFSVERPDGSNFTLKIRSTKLEDSAMYFCASTSPRAYEQYFGPGTRLTVT.

V is TRBV29-1 and J is TRBJ1-3; 8 bases align to TRBD1. Germline V gene sequence: CDR1 SQVTM, CDR2 ANQGSEA. There are 14 residues in the CDR3. Germline trimming cut 5 bases from V and 2 bases from J; bases unmatched to any gene: 5. CDR3 loop: CSVSRTGTGNTIYF. Written as DNA, the CDR3 is TGCAGCGTTTCCCGGACAGGGACTGGAAACACCATATATTTT.

The genes are TRBV6-1 and TRBJ2-7, with D uncertain. The germline V and J ends were trimmed by 5 bases and 7 bases, with 9 bases remaining between them. This CDR3 region has 11 residues. Germline V gives CDR1 MNHNS, CDR2 SASEGT. Here the CDR3 DNA reads TGTGCCAGCAGTCGCTCTACGGAGCAGTACTTC. This gives the protein CASSRSTEQYF.

The genes are TRBV11-2 and TRBJ2-1; 8 nucleotides agree with TRBD2. CDR3 length equals 15 residues. CDR1 SGHAT and CDR2 FQNNGV come from the germline V gene. V lost 1 base to trimming and J lost 8 bases; unmatched junction nucleotides: 7. The CDR3 is CASSLGLALGDEQFF. The CDR3 DNA reads as TGTGCCAGCAGCTTAGGACTAGCGCTAGGCGATGAGCAGTTCTTC.

V is TRBV20-1 and J is TRBJ2-7; TRBD2 is a possible D gene (5 bases). The CDR3 length is 14 residues. Trimming left V 1 base short and J 0 bases short, with 10 bases between. CDR1 and CDR2 (germline): DFQATT, SNEGSKA (reference sequence). The CDR3 region has the DNA TGCAGTGCTAGAGTACTAGGGTACTCCTACGAGCAGTACTTC. This codes for CSARVLGYSYEQYF.